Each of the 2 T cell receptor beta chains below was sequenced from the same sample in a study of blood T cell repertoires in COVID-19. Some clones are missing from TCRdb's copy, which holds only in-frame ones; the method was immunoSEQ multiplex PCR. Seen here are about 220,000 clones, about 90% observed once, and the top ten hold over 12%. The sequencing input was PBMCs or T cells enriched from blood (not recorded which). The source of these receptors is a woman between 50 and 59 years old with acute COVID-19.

DNA for the CDR3: TGCGCCAGCAGTCCCTCGCTAGCGGGAGCCACCTCCTACAATGAGCAGTTCTTC. Translating gives CASSPSLAGATSYNEQFF. V usage is TRBV10-1 and J usage is TRBJ2-1; 10 bases match TRBD2. The CDR3 contains 18 residues. Germline CDR1 reads WNHNN; CDR2 reads SYGVQD (reference sequence). J was trimmed by 0 bases and V by 5 bases; bases with no gene match: 10.

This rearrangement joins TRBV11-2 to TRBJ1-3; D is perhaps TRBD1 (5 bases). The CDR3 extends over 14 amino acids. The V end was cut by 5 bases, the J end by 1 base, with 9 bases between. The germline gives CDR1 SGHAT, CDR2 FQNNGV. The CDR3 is CASSPRDSGNTIYF. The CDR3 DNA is TGTGCCAGCAGCCCCAGGGATTCTGGAAACACCATATATTTT.